Sequencing of this T cell receptor (beta chain) was carried out in a study of blood T cell repertoires in COVID-19. Overall study context: Collection of acute and convalescent COVID-19 samples took place in the United States, Italy and Spain. T cells, B-cell-depleted T cells, or PBMCs provided the cDNA or gDNA that served as material.

Using immunoSEQ multiplex PCR, the repertoire was profiled, and TCRdb retains in-frame clones only, with some absent. Of 40,000 to 50,000 clones listed, 70% to 90% are singletons. This clone was observed a single time. Sequencing input: peripheral blood. This clonotype was obtained from a man between 65 and 85 years old with acute or convalescent COVID-19.

CDR3 coding DNA: TGTGCCAGCAGCTTAGGGGTGGGGCAGAACCAAGAGACCCAGTACTTC. The encoded protein is CASSLGVGQNQETQYF. V gene TRBV11-2 combines with J gene TRBJ2-5; D might be TRBD1 (5 bases). From germline, CDR1 is SGHAT and CDR2 FQNNGV. Trimming stripped 1 base from V and 0 bases from J, with 12 bases between. The CDR3 is 16 amino acids.